Included here is one T cell receptor beta chain sequence, with context. Its antigen is not known. This CDR3 spans 15 amino acids. From germline, CDR1 is SGHRS and CDR2 YFSETQ. The trim removed 4 bases at V and 0 bases at J, leaving 6 bases unmatched. 5'RACE generated cDNA with 10-nucleotide random UMIs. From the 5' RACE reads, TCRdb called clonotypes with MiXCR, one entry per CDR3 protein. The sample shows tens of thousands of distinct CDR3 sequences, roughly 23% of them seen only once. The data stem from a study of neurological immune-mediated disorders. Study outcomes and limitations: Patients with HTLV-1-associated myelopathy showed the most TCR clonal expansion. Those with multiple sclerosis showed the least, falling below healthy controls. The expanded clones of different subjects shared no CDR3 amino acid sequences (suggesting private repertoires in all groups).

Sorted libraries drew on around 1 million CD4+ or CD8+ T cells. This clonotype was obtained from a man aged 50-59 years with HTLV-1-associated myelopathy (HAM/TSP). Sequencing was performed on CD4+ T cells from blood. The rearrangement uses TRBV5-1 and TRBJ2-7, with TRBD2 matching 8 bases. The CDR3 loop is CASSVTSGASYEQYF. CDR3 DNA sequence: TGCGCCAGCAGCGTCACTAGCGGAGCCTCCTACGAGCAGTACTTC.